This TCR beta chain was captured by sequencing in a study of blood T cell repertoires in COVID-19. Whole-study context: Specimens from acute and convalescent COVID-19 originated in the United States, Italy and Spain.

As processed by the authors: Scientists estimated how many nucleated cells there were by amplifying reference gene primers. Sequenced by immunoSEQ multiplex PCR; TCRdb stores in-frame clones only, minus some. V and J calls and clone size are given by that table; D and trimming were obtained from the DNA. The data hold roughly 80,000 clones, with about 80% observed a single time. With V trimmed by 3 bases and J by 9 bases, 2 bases remained unmatched. CDR1 and CDR2 (germline): SGHRS, YFSETQ. CDR3 length: 14 amino acids. Source material: peripheral blood. V is TRBV5-1 and J is TRBJ2-1, with 14 bases fitting TRBD2. This clonotype was obtained from a man between 45 and 60 years old with acute or convalescent COVID-19. The CDR3 spells CASSSGTSGSEQFF. The CDR3 region has the DNA TGCGCCAGCAGCTCCGGGACTAGCGGGAGTGAGCAGTTCTTC.